The source of this T cell receptor beta chain is a study of blood T cell repertoires in COVID-19. Overall study context: T cells, B-cell-depleted T cells, or PBMCs supplied cDNA or gDNA.

In germline, CDR1 is SGHRS, CDR2 YFSETQ. The CDR3 is 15 amino acids. Trimming cost V 6 bases and J 1 base, with 13 bases left between them. In the original processing: From reference gene primer amplification, estimates of nucleated cell counts were derived. Generated by immunoSEQ multiplex PCR, the TCRdb table keeps only in-frame clones and is missing some. V and J calls and clone size are as listed in that table; D and trimming were resolved from the DNA. The data contain roughly 180,000 clones, about 86% of them singletons. The receptor was derived from a man aged 55-75 years with acute or convalescent COVID-19. The sequenced material came from peripheral blood. The rearrangement links TRBV5-1 to TRBJ2-2; tentative D call: TRBD1 (7 bases). This CDR3 reads CASTPRGVNTGELFF. Written as DNA, the CDR3 is TGCGCCAGCACCCCCAGGGGGGTGAACACCGGGGAGCTGTTTTTT.